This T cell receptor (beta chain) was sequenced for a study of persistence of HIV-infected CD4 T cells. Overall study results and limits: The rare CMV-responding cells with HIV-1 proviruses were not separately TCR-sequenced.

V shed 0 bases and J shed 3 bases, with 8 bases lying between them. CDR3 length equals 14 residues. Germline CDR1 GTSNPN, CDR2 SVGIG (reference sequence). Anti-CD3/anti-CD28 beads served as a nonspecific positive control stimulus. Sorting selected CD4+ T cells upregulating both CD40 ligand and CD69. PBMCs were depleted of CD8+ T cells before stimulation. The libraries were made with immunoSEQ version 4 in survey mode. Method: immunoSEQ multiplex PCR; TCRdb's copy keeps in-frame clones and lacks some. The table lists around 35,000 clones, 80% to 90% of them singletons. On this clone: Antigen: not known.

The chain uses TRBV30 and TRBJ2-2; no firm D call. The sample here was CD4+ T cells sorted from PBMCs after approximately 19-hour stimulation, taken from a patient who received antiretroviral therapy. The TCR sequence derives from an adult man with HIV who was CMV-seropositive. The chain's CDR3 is CAWSVGLHTGELFF. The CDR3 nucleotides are TGTGCCTGGAGTGTAGGCCTCCACACCGGGGAGCTGTTTTTT.